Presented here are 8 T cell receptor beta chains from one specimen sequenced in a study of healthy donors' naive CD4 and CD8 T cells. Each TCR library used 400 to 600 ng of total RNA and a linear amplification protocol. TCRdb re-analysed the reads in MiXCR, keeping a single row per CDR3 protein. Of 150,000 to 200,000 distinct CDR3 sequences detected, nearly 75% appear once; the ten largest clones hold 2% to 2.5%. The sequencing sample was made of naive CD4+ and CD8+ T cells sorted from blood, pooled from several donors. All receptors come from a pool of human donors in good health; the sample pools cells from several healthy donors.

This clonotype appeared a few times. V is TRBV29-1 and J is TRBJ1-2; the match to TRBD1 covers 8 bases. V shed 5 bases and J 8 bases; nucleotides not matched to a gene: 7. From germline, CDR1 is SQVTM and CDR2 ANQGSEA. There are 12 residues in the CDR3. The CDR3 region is CSVLTGEAGYTF. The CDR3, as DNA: TGCAGCGTTCTGACAGGGGAGGCAGGCTACACCTTC.

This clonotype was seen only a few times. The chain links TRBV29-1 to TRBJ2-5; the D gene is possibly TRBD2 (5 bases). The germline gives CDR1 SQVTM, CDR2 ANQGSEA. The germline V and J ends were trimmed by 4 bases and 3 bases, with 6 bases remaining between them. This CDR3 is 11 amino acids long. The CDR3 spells CSVAGEETQYF. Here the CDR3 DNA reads TGCAGCGTTGCCGGGGAAGAGACCCAGTACTTC.

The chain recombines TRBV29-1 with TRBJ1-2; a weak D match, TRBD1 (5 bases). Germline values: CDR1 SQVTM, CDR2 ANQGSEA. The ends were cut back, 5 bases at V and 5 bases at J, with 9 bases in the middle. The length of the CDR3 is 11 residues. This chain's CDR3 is CSVQGQYGYTF. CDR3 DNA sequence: TGCAGCGTTCAGGGCCAATATGGCTACACCTTC.

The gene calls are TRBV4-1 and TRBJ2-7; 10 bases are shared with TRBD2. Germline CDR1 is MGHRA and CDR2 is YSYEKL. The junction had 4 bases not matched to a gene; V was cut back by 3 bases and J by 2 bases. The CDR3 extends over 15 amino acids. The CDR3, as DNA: TGCGCCAGCAGCCACCCCGGGACTAGCGCCTACGAGCAGTACTTC. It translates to CASSHPGTSAYEQYF.

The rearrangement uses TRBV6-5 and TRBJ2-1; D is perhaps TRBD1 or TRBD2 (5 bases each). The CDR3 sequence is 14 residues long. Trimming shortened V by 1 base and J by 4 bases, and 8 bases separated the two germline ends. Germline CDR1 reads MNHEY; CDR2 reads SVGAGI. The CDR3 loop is CASSYFEGYNEQFF. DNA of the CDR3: TGTGCCAGCAGTTACTTCGAGGGGTACAATGAGCAGTTCTTC.

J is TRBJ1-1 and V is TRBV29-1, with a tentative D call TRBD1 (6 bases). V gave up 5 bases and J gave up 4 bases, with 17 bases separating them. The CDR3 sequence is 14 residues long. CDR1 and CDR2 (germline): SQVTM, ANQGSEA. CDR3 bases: TGCAGCGTTAGGGGGATCTACGAAGTCACTGAAGCTTTCTTT. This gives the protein CSVRGIYEVTEAFF.

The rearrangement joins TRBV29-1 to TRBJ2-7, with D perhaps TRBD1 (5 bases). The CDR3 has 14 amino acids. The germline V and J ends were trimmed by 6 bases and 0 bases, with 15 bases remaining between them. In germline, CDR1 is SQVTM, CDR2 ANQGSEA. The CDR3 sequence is CSVGSFDSSYEQYF. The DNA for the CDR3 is TGCAGCGTCGGAAGCTTTGACAGCTCCTACGAGCAGTACTTC.

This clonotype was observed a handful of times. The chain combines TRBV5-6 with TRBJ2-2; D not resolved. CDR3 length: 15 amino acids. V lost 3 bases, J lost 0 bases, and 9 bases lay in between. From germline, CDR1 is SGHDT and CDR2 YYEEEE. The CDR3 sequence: CASSYSLANTGELFF. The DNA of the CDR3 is TGTGCCAGCAGCTACAGCCTCGCGAACACCGGGGAGCTGTTTTTT.